This record looks at one TCR beta chain sequence and its context. Study members were between about 18 and 95 years old and lived in 24 US regions. Either two negative PCRs, clearance, or symptom resolution qualified Cohort 3 donors as recovered. This CDR3 has 15 amino acids. The germline CDR1 and CDR2 sequences are SNHLY and FYNNEI. After removal of 5 bases from V and 7 bases from J, the junction contained 11 bases not matched to a gene. This sample is drawn from a study of blood T cell repertoires in COVID-19. Method: immunoSEQ multiplex PCR; TCRdb's copy keeps in-frame clones and lacks some. This sample carries around 250,000 clones, 85% to 90% of them seen once, and the ten largest clones take about a sixth.

This receptor was taken from a man younger than 35 who had recovered from COVID-19. The V gene is TRBV2, the J gene TRBJ1-5, with TRBD1 matching over 7 bases. Sequencing used PBMCs or T cells enriched from blood (not recorded which). For the CDR3, the DNA is TGTGCCAGCAGTAGTTTTCAGGGGGACGCCCAGCCCCAGCATTTT. This encodes CASSSFQGDAQPQHF.